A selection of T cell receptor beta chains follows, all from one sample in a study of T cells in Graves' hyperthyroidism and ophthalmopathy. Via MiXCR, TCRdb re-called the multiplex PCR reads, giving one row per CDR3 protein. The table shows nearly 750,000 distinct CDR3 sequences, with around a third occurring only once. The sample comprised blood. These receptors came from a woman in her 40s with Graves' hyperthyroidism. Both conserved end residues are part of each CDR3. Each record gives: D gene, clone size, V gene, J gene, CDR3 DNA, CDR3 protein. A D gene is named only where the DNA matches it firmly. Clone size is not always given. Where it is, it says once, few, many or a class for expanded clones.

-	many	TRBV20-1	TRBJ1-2	TGCAGTGCTAGAGATCAGGGGACAATCTATGGCTACACCTTC	CSARDQGTIYGYTF
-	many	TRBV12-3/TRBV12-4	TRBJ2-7	TGTGCCAGCACCCCCGCGGGTCTGTCCTACGAGCAGTACTTC	CASTPAGLSYEQYF
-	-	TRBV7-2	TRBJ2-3	TGTGCCAGCAGCCTGACTACTACAGATACGCAGTATTTT	CASSLTTTDTQYF
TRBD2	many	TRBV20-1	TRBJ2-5	TGCAGTGCTAGGACGGGACTAACGTACCAAGAGACCCAGTACTTC	CSARTGLTYQETQYF
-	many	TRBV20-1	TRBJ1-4	TGCAGTGCTAGGGAGGAAAAACTGTTTTTT	CSAREEKLFF
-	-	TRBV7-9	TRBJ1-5	TGTGCCAGCAGCGGGCCAGGGAAAGGCAATCAGCCCCAGCATTTT	CASSGPGKGNQPQHF
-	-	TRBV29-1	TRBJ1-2	TGCAGCGTTGTAGGCAGTGTCACTCGTGGCTACACCTTC	CSVVGSVTRGYTF
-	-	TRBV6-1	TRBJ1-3	TGTGCCAGCAGTGACGTGGTTTTCCCTGGAAACACCATATATTTT	CASSDVVFPGNTIYF
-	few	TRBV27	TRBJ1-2	TGTGCCAGCATGGGTTCGGGGAACTATGGCTACACCTTC	CASMGSGNYGYTF
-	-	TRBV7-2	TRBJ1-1	TGTGCCAGCAGCGGGGACATGTTCACTGAAGCTTTCTTT	CASSGDMFTEAFF
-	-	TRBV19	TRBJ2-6	TGTGCCAGTAGTTTTCGGGGGGCACCTGGGGCCAACGTCCTGACTTTC	CASSFRGAPGANVLTF
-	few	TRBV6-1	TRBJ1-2	TGTGCCAGCTCTCCGGGGCTTCAGGGCTATGGCTACACCTTC	CASSPGLQGYGYTF
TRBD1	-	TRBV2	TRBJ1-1	TGTGCCAGCAGTCAAAGACAGGGGGTCATGAACACTGAAGCTTTCTTT	CASSQRQGVMNTEAFF
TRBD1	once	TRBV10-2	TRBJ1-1	TGTGCCAGCTCTGGGACAGGGGCGTGGGTCACTGAAGCTTTCTTT	CASSGTGAWVTEAFF
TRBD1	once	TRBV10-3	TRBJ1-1	TGTGCCAGCAGTTCCTTTGGACAGGGTGAGGAGGCAGCTTTCTTT	CASSSFGQGEEAAFF
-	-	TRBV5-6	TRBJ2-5	TGTGCCAGCAGCTTTGGCTTCAAGACCCAGTACTTC	CASSFGFKTQYF
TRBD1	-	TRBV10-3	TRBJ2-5	TGTGCCATCAGTGAGACCGGGACAGGGGGTCGTCAAGAGACCCAGTACTTC	CAISETGTGGRQETQYF
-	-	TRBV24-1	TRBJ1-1	TGTGTCACCAGTAGCGAGAACACTGAAGCTTTCTTT	CVTSSENTEAFF
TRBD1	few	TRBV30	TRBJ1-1	TGTGCCTGGAGCGAGGACAGGGTGCAAGCTTTCTTT	CAWSEDRVQAFF
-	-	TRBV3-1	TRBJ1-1	TGTGCCAGCAGCAATTCGGCAGGGGCTGAAGCTTTCTTT	CASSNSAGAEAFF
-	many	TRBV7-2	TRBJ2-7	TGTGCCAGCAGCTTTTCTACAGGGAAAGGCTACGAGCAGTACTTC	CASSFSTGKGYEQYF
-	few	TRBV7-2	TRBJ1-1	TGTGCCAGCTCCCCGGCCGTCGAAAATGGAACTGAAGCTTTCTTT	CASSPAVENGTEAFF
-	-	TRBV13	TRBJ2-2	TGTGCCAGCTCACCACAGGAGAACACCGGGGAGCTGTTTTTT	CASSPQENTGELFF
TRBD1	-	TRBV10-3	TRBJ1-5	TGTGCCATCAGCATGGACAGGGATCAGCCCCAGCATTTT	CAISMDRDQPQHF
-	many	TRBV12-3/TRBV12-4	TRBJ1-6	TGTGCCAGCAGTTTTGAGGGGACACCTAATTCACCCCTCCACTTT	CASSFEGTPNSPLHF
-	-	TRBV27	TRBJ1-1	TGTGCCAGCGCCGTCTTTTTTGGGGGGCGGGAAGCTTTCTTT	CASAVFFGGREAFF
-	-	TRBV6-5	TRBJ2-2	-	CASSPSGANVLTFGAGTGELFF
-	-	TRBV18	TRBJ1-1	TGTGCCAGCTCACCAACCCAGGAGAACACTGAAGCTTTCTTT	CASSPTQENTEAFF
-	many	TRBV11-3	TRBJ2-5	TGTGCCAGCGGGGAGGACCAAGAGACCCAGTACTTC	CASGEDQETQYF
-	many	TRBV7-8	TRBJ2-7	TGTGCCAGCAGCTTCCTGACAGGCGAATACGAGCAGTACTTC	CASSFLTGEYEQYF
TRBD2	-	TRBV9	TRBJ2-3	TGTGCCAGCAGCGTCGGCTCCGGGACTAGTGGGACAGATACGCAGTATTTT	CASSVGSGTSGTDTQYF
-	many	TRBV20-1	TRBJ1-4	TGCAGTGCTAGTCGGGGCTCACCCTTCGCAACTAATGAAAAACTGTTTTTT	CSASRGSPFATNEKLFF
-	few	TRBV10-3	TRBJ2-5	TGTGCCATCAGTGAGGGATACGGTACAGGGACAAAACAAGAGACCCAGTACTTC	CAISEGYGTGTKQETQYF
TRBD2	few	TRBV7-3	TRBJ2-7	TGCGCCAGCAGCCAAGAACCCGGACTAGCGAGCTACGAGCAGTACTTC	CASSQEPGLASYEQYF
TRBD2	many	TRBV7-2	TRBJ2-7	TGTGCCAGCAGCTTTTCGGGAGCGGGATACGAGCAGTACTTC	CASSFSGAGYEQYF
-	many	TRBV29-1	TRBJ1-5	TGCAGCGTTGAACCGGGAGGGGATCAGCCCCAGCATTTT	CSVEPGGDQPQHF
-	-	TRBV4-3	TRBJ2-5	TGCGCCAGCAGCCAAGAGGACTCTGGGCGGACCCAGTACTTC	CASSQEDSGRTQYF
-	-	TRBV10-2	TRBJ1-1	TGCGCCAGCAGTGAGCCAATGTTT	CASSEPMF
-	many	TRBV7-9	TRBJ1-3	TGTGCCAGCAGCCTTCCAGTACCCGGAAACACCATATATTTT	CASSLPVPGNTIYF
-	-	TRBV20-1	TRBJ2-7	TGCAGTGCTCCAGGGGGGGCCCCCTATGAGCAGTACTTC	CSAPGGAPYEQYF
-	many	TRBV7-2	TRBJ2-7	TGTGCCAGCAGCCTATGGACTCGCTCCTACGAGCAGTACTTC	CASSLWTRSYEQYF
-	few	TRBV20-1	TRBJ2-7	TGCAGTGCTAGTGGACACGATATCTACGAGCAGTACTTC	CSASGHDIYEQYF
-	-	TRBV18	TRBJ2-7	TGTGCCAGCTCACCAGGGGCTCTCCGGGAGCAGTACTTC	CASSPGALREQYF
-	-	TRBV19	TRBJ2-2	TGTGCCAGTAGACCGGGACGCATCATTCGAGGCACCGGGGAGCTGTTTTTT	CASRPGRIIRGTGELFF
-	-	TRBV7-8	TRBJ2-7	TGTGCCAGCAGCCCTCCCACAGGGAGTTTACACAAGCAGTACTTC	CASSPPTGSLHKQYF
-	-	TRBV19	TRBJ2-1	TGTGCCAGTAGTATGCGGCCGGGACGGAATGAGCAGTTCTTC	CASSMRPGRNEQFF
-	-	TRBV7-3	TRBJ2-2	TGTGCCAGCAGTTTACCCCCGAGCACCGGGGAGCTGTTTTTT	CASSLPPSTGELFF
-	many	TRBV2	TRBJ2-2	TGTGCCAGCAGTCCGCGGGGTGACAGTTACACCGGGGAGCTGTTTTTT	CASSPRGDSYTGELFF
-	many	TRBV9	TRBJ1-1	TGTGCCAGCAGCCCGCTGACAGTGAACACTGAAGCTTTCTTT	CASSPLTVNTEAFF
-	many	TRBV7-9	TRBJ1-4	TGTGCCAGCAGCTTATTTCTCCGGACGACTGAAAAACTGTTTTTT	CASSLFLRTTEKLFF
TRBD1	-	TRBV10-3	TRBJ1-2	TGTGCCTTCTACAGGGGGCAAAGTGGCTACACCTTC	CAFYRGQSGYTF
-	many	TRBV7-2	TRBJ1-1	TGTGCCAGCAGTCCCCCAGGGCGTTCTGAAGCTTTCTTT	CASSPPGRSEAFF